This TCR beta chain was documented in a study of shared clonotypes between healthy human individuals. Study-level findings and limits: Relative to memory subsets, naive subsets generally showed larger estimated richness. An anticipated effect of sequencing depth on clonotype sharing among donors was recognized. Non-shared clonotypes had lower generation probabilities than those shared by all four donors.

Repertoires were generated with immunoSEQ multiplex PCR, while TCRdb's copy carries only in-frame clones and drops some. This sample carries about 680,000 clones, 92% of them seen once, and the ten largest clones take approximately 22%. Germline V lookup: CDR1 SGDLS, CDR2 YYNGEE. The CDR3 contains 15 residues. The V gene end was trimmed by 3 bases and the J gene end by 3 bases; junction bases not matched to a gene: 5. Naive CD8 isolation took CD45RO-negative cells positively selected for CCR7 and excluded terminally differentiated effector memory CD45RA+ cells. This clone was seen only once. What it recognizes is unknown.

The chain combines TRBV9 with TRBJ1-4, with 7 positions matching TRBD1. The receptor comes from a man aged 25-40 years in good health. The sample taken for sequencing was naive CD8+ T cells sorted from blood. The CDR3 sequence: CASSASGTANEKLFF. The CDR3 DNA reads TGTGCCAGCAGCGCCAGTGGGACAGCTAATGAAAAACTGTTTTTT.